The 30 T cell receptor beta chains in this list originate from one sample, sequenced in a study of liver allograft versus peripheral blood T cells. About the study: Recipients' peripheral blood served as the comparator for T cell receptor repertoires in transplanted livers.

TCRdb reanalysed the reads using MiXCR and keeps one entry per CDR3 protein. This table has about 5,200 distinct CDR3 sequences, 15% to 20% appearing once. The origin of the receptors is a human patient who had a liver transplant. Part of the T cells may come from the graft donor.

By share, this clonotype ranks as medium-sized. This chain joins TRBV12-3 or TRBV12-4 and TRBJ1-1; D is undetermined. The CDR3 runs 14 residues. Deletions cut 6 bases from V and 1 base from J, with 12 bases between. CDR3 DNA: TGTGCCAGCAGCTCAACAGCTAAGAACACTGAAGCTTTCTTT. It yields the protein CASSSTAKNTEAFF.

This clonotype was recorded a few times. As DNA, the CDR3 is TGTGCCAGCAGCCTCCCTGCCGGGACAGGCCCCTACGAGCAGTACTTC. As protein: CASSLPAGTGPYEQYF. The chain employs TRBV7-9 and TRBJ2-7, with 8 bases aligning to TRBD1. The CDR3 contains 16 residues. Germline CDR1 and CDR2: SEHNR and FQNEAQ (reference sequence). Trimming at V came to 5 bases and at J to 2 bases, leaving 11 bases not matched to a gene.

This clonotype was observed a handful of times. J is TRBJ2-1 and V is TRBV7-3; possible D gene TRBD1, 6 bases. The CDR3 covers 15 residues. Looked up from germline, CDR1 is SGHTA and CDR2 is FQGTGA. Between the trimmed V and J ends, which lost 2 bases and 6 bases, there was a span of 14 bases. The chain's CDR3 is CASSLGAGEGNEQFF. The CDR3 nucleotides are TGTGCCAGCAGCTTAGGTGCAGGGGAAGGCAATGAGCAGTTCTTC.

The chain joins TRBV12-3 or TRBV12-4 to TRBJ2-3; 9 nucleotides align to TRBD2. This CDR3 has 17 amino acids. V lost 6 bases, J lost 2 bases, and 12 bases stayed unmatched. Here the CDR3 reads CASSRFILAGTTDTQYF. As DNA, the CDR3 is TGTGCCAGCAGCCGATTTATTCTAGCGGGAACCACAGATACGCAGTATTTT.

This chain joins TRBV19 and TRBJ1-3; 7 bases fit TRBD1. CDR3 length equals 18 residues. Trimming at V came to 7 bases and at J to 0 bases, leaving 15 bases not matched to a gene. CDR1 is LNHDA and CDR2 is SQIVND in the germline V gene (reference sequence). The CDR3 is CASTTGVQKRISGNTIYF. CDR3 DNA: TGTGCCAGTACTACAGGGGTCCAGAAACGAATCTCTGGAAACACCATATATTTT.

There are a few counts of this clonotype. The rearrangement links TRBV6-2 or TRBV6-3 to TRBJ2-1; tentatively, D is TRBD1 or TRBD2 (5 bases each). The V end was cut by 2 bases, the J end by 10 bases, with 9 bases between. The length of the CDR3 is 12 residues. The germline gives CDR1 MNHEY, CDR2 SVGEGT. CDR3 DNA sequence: TGTGCCAGCAGTTACGGGGGAGCAGAGCAGTTCTTC. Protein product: CASSYGGAEQFF.

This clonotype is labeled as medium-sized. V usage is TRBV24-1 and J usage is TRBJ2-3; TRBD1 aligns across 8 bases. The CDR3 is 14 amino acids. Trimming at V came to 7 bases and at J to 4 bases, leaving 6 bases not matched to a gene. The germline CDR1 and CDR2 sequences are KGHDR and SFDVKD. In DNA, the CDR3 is TGTGCCACCAGCGGACAGGGAAGGGCAGATACGCAGTATTTT. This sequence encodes CATSGQGRADTQYF.

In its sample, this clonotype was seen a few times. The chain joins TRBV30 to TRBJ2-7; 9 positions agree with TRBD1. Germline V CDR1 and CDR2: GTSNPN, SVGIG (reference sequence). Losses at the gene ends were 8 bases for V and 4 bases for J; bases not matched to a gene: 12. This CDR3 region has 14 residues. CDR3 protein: CAGDWDRELYEQYF. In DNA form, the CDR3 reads TGTGCCGGGGATTGGGACAGGGAACTTTACGAGCAGTACTTC.

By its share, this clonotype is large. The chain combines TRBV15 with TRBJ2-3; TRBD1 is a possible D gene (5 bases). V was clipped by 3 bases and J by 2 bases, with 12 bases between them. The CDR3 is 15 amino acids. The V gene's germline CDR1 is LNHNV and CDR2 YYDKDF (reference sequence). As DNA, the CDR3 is TGTGCCACCAGCAGCCCCGTAGGGGCCACAGATACGCAGTATTTT. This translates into CATSSPVGATDTQYF.

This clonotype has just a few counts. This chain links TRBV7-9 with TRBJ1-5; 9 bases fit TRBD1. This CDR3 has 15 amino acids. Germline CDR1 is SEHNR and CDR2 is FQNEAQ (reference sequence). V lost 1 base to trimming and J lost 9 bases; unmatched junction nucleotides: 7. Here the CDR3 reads CASSLEGTGFVPQHF. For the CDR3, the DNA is TGTGCCAGCAGCTTAGAGGGGACAGGGTTCGTGCCCCAGCATTTT.

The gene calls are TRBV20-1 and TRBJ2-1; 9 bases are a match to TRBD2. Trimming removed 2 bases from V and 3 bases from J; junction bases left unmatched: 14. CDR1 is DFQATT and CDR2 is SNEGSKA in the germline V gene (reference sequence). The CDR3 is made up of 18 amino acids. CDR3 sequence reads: CSARPFPIAGAIYNEQFF. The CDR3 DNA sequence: TGCAGTGCTAGACCATTCCCTATAGCGGGAGCTATCTACAATGAGCAGTTCTTC.

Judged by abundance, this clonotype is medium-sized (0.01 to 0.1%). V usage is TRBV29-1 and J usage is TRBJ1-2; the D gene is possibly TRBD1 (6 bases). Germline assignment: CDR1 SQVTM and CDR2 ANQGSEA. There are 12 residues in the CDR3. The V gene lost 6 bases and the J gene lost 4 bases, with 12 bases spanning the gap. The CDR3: CSVTGTSYGYTF. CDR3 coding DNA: TGCAGCGTGACCGGGACAAGCTATGGCTACACCTTC.

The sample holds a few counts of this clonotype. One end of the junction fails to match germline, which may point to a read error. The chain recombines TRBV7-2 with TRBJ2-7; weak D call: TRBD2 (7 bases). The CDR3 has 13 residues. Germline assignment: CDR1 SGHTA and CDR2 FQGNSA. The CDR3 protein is CVSSQGRAGEQYF. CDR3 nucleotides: TGTGTCAGCAGCCAGGGGAGGGCGGGCGAGCAGTACTTC. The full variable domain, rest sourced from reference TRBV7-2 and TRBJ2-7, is GAGVSQSPSNKVTEKGKDVELRCDPISGHTALYWYRQSLGQGLEFLIYFQGNSAPDKSGLPSDRFSAERTGGSVSTLTIQRTQQEDSAVYLCVSSQGRAGEQYFGPGTRLTVT.

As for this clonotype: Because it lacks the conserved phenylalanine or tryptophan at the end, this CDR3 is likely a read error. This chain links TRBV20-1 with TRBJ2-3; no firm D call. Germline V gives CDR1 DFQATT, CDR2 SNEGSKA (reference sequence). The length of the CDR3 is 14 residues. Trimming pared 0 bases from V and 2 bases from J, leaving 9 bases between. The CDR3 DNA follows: TGCAGTGCTAGAGATCACTATCTCACAGATACGCAGTATTCT. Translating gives CSARDHYLTDTQYS.

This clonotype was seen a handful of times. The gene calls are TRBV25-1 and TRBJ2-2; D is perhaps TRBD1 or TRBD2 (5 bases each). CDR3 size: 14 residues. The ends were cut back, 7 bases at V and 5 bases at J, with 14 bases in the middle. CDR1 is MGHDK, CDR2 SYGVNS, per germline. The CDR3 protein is CASTGTGLTGELFF. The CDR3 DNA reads TGTGCCAGCACCGGTACGGGGCTGACCGGGGAGCTGTTTTTT.

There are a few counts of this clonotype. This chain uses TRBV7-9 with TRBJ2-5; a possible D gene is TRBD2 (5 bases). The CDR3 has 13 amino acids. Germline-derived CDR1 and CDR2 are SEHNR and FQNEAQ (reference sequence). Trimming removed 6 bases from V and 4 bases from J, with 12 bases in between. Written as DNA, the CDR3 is TGTGCCAGCAGTCTGGACTGGGGAGAGACCCAGTACTTC. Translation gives CASSLDWGETQYF. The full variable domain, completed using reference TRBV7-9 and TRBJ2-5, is DTGVSQNPRHKITKRGQNVTFRCDPISEHNRLYWYRQTLGQGPEFLTYFQNEAQLEKSRLLSDRFSAERPKGSFSTLEIQRTEQGDSAMYLCASSLDWGETQYFGPGTRLLVL.

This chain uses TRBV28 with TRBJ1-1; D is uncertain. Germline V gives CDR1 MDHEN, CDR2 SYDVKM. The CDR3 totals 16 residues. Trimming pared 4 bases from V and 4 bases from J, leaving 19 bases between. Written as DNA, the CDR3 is TGTGCCAGCAGTTCCCAAACTTTACCATGGGGCACTGAAGCTTTCTTT. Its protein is CASSSQTLPWGTEAFF.

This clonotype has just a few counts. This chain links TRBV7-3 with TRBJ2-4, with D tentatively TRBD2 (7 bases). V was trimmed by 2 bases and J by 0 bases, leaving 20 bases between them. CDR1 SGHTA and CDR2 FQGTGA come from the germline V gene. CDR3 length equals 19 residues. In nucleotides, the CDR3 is TGTGCCAGCAGCTTAGAGGGGAGGGGGAATACTGAAGCCAAAAACATTCAGTACTTC. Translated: CASSLEGRGNTEAKNIQYF.

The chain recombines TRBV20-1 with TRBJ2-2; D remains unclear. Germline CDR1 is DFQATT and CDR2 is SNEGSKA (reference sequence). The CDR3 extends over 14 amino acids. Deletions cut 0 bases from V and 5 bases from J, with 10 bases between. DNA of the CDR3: TGCAGTGCTAGAGAGGTCGACGTAACCGGGGAGCTGTTTTTT. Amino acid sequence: CSAREVDVTGELFF.

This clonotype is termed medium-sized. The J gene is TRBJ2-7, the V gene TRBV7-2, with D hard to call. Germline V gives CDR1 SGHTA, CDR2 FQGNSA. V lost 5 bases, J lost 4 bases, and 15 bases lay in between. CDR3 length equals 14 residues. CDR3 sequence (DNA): TGTGCCAGCAGCCCCTGGGTAATAGCATACGAGCAGTACTTC. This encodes CASSPWVIAYEQYF.

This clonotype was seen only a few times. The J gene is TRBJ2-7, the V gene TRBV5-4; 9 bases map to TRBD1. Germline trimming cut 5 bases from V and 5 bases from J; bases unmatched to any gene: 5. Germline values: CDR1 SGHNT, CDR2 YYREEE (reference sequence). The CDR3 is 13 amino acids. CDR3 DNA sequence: TGTGCCAGCAGTTGGACAGGGGAGGACGAGCAGTACTTC. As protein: CASSWTGEDEQYF.

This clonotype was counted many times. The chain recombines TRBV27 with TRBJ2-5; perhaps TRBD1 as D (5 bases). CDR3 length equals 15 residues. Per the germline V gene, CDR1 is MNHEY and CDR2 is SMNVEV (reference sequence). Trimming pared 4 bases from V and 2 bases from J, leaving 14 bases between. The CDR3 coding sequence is TGTGCCAGCAGTTCCCCCCGTGCAGGGCAAGAGACCCAGTACTTC. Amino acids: CASSSPRAGQETQYF.

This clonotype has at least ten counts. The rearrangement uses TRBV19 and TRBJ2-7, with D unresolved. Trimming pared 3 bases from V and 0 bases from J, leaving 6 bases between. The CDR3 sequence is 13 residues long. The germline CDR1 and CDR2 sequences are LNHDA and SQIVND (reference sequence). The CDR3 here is CASSMKVSYEQYF. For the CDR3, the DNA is TGTGCCAGTAGTATGAAGGTCTCCTACGAGCAGTACTTC.

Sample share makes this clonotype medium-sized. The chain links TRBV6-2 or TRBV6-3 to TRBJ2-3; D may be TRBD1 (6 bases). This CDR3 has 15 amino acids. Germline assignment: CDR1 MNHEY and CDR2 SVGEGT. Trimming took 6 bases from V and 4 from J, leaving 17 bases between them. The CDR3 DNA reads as TGTGCCAGCAGCGAGGACAGTGTCTTCCCAGATACGCAGTATTTT. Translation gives CASSEDSVFPDTQYF.

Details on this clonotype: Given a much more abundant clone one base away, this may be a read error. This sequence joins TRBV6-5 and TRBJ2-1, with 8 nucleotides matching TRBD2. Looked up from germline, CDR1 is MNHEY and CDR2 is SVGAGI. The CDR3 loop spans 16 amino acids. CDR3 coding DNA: TGTACCAGCAGTTACGGGGGGGAAAGGGGTTACAATGAGCAGTTCTTC. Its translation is CTSSYGGERGYNEQFF.

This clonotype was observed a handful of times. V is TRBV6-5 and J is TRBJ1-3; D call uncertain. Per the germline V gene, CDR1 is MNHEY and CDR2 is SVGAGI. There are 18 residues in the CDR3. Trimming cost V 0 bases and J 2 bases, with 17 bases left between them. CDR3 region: CASSYSSGGRWAGNTIYF. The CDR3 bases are TGTGCCAGCAGTTACTCCTCCGGAGGTAGGTGGGCTGGAAACACCATATATTTT.

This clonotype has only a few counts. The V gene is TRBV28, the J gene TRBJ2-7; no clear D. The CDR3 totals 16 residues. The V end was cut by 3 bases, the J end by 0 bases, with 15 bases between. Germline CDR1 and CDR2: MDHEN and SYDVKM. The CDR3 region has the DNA TGTGCCAGCAGTTTGGGGTTGGGTGTGAGCTCCTACGAGCAGTACTTC. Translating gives CASSLGLGVSSYEQYF.

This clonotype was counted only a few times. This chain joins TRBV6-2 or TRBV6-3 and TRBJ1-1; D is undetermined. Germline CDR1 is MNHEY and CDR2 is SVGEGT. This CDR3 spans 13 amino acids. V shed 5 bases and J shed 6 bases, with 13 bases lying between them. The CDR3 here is CASSPPSAPEAFF. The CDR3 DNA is TGTGCCAGCAGTCCCCCGTCGGCCCCTGAAGCTTTCTTT.

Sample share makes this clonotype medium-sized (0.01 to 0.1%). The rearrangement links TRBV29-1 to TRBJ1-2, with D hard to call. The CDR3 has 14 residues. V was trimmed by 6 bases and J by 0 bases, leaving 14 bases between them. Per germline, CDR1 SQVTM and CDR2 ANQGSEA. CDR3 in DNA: TGCAGCGTGGGCCCTGGCGGAGCTAACTATGGCTACACCTTC. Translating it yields CSVGPGGANYGYTF.

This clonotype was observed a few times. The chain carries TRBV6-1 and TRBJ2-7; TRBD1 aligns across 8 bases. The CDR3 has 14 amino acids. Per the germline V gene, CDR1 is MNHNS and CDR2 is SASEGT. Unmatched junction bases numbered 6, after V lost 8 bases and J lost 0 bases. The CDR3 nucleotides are TGTGCCAGCCTGGACAGGGCCAGCTCCTACGAGCAGTACTTC. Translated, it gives CASLDRASSYEQYF.